These 20 T cell receptor beta chains were all obtained from the same sample, sequenced in a study of cytomegalovirus exposure and HLA in healthy donors. Repertoires were generated with immunoSEQ multiplex PCR, while TCRdb's copy carries only in-frame clones and drops some. The sample has some 230,000 clones, under 95% seen once; the top ten hold approximately 0.99%. The sample was PBMCs. The source is a woman under 30 in good health and CMV-seronegative.

The genes are TRBV6-6 and TRBJ1-1; D perhaps matches TRBD1 (5 bases). Germline loops: CDR1 MNHNY, CDR2 SVGAGI (reference sequence). The CDR3 totals 14 residues. Between the trimmed V and J ends, which lost 0 bases and 6 bases, there was a span of 11 bases. CDR3 sequence reads: CASSYSTASPEAFF. The CDR3 DNA follows: TGTGCCAGCAGTTACTCGACAGCGAGTCCTGAAGCTTTCTTT.

The V gene is TRBV28, the J gene TRBJ2-7, with TRBD1 matching 8 bases. The CDR3 sequence is 16 residues long. Germline CDR1 reads MDHEN; CDR2 reads SYDVKM. Trimming took 5 bases from V and 0 from J; bases not matched to a gene: 9. This chain's CDR3 is CASSHSGTGGSYEQYF. Here the CDR3 DNA reads TGTGCCAGCAGTCACTCAGGGACAGGTGGCTCCTACGAGCAGTACTTC.

The chain carries TRBV10-1 and TRBJ2-1; D not resolved. Germline loops: CDR1 WNHNN, CDR2 SYGVQD (reference sequence). Trimming removed 3 bases from V and 4 bases from J, with 22 bases in between. The CDR3 is made up of 18 amino acids. The CDR3 DNA reads as TGCGCCAGCAGTGACTTCCCTGTGGGCGACGAATGGTACAATGAGCAGTTCTTC. Translation: CASSDFPVGDEWYNEQFF.

The rearrangement links TRBV30 to TRBJ2-1; D is undetermined. Trimming removed 0 bases from V and 7 bases from J, with 13 bases in between. Germline CDR1 reads GTSNPN; CDR2 reads SVGIG (reference sequence). This CDR3 comprises 14 residues. The CDR3 nucleotides are TGTGCCTGGAGTGTCATCGGGTCTTGGAATGAGCAGTTCTTC. Its protein product is CAWSVIGSWNEQFF. Supplemented by reference TRBV30 and TRBJ2-1, the full variable domain reads SQTIHQWPATLVQPVGSPLSLECTVEGTSNPNLYWYRQAAGRGLQLLFYSVGIGQISSEVPQNLSASRPQDRQFILSSKKLLLSDSGFYLCAWSVIGSWNEQFFGPGTRLTVL.

The chain recombines TRBV5-1 with TRBJ2-7; 9 bases are shared with TRBD2. V lost 3 bases and J lost 6; bases outside the gene matches: 22. Looked up from germline, CDR1 is SGHRS and CDR2 is YFSETQ. CDR3 length: 19 amino acids. DNA for the CDR3: TGCGCCAGCAGCTCTGGGATACTAGCGGGTCGACAACTCATGGGCGAGCAGTACTTC. Protein sequence: CASSSGILAGRQLMGEQYF.

This chain joins TRBV6-4 and TRBJ2-3, with TRBD2 matching 11 bases. CDR3 length: 16 amino acids. Germline V gene lookup returns CDR1 MRHNA and CDR2 SNTAGT. Germline trimming cut 5 bases from V and 6 bases from J; bases unmatched to any gene: 10. CDR3 in DNA: TGTGCCAGCAGTTTCCAACTAGCGGGAGTGGGCGATACGCAGTATTTT. Residues: CASSFQLAGVGDTQYF.

The chain has TRBV4-1 and TRBJ2-3; tentatively, D is TRBD2 (7 bases). CDR3 length equals 14 residues. V lost 5 bases to trimming and J lost 11 bases, with 20 bases between them. Germline CDR1 and CDR2: MGHRA and YSYEKL. CDR3 residues: CASSEIVRGPGQYF. CDR3 nucleotide sequence: TGCGCCAGCAGCGAAATCGTGCGGGGGCCGGGGCAGTATTTT.

J is TRBJ1-2 and V is TRBV9; 7 bases map to TRBD1. The V and J ends lost 6 bases and 4 bases, in that order; junction bases with no gene match: 9. CDR1 SGDLS and CDR2 YYNGEE come from the germline V gene. CDR3 length: 14 amino acids. CDR3 sequence reads: CASTRSGTAYGYTF. CDR3 nucleotide sequence: TGTGCCAGCACCCGTTCCGGGACAGCCTATGGCTACACCTTC. The whole variable domain, filled in from reference TRBV9 and TRBJ1-2, reads DSGVTQTPKHLITATGQRVTLRCSPRSGDLSVYWYQQSLDQGLQFLIQYYNGEERAKGNILERFSAQQFPDLHSELNLSSLELGDSALYFCASTRSGTAYGYTFGSGTRLTVV.

The chain employs TRBV19 and TRBJ1-2; D is perhaps TRBD1 (5 bases). Germline lookup yields CDR1 LNHDA and CDR2 SQIVND (reference sequence). The V end lost 6 bases, the J end lost 2 bases, and 19 bases lay between the germline ends. The CDR3 totals 16 residues. CDR3 region: CASRRVAGRGNYGYTF. Here the CDR3 DNA reads TGTGCCAGTAGGAGAGTCGCAGGGCGAGGAAACTATGGCTACACCTTC.

The rearrangement joins TRBV25-1 to TRBJ2-2; D ambiguous. CDR3 length: 13 residues. V lost 3 bases and J 7 bases, leaving 9 bases between the germline ends. CDR1 and CDR2 from the germline V gene are MGHDK and SYGVNS. The CDR3: CASSDLYVGELFF. The CDR3, as DNA: TGTGCCAGCAGTGATCTCTATGTCGGGGAGCTGTTTTTT. The variable domain in full, completed from reference TRBV25-1 and TRBJ2-2, reads EADIYQTPRYLVIGTGKKITLECSQTMGHDKMYWYQQDPGMELHLIHYSYGVNSTEKGDLSSESTVSRIRTEHFPLTLESARPSHTSQYLCASSDLYVGELFFGEGSRLTVL.

This sequence joins TRBV7-2 and TRBJ2-7, with 10 bases aligning to TRBD1. This CDR3 has 14 residues. Germline CDR1 SGHTA, CDR2 FQGNSA. V lost 5 bases and J lost 4; bases outside the gene matches: 5. The CDR3 loop is CASSRRQGAYEQYF. CDR3 nucleotide sequence: TGTGCCAGCAGCCGAAGACAGGGGGCGTACGAGCAGTACTTC.

The chain is built from TRBV5-1 and TRBJ2-3, with TRBD2 matching over 13 bases. The J segment lost 5 bases and the V segment lost 4 bases, leaving 7 bases of the junction unmatched. Germline-derived CDR1 and CDR2 are SGHRS and YFSETQ. The length of the CDR3 is 16 residues. The DNA for the CDR3 is TGCGCCAGCAGCCTAGGACTAGCGGGAGTGGGAGATACGCAGTATTTT. Translation gives CASSLGLAGVGDTQYF.

J is TRBJ1-2 and V is TRBV14, with D possibly matching TRBD1 (6 bases). Trimming cost V 4 bases and J 8 bases, with 14 bases left between them. Germline CDR1 SGHDN, CDR2 FVKESK. This CDR3 has 13 amino acids. For the CDR3, the DNA is TGTGCCAGCAGCCTCAACGAAGGGGGAGGCTACACCTTC. Translated, it gives CASSLNEGGGYTF.

The chain couples TRBV5-1 to TRBJ2-1, with TRBD2 matching over 9 bases. With 6 bases clipped from V and 2 bases from J, the junction kept 6 bases outside the gene matches. Germline V gene sequence: CDR1 SGHRS, CDR2 YFSETQ. This CDR3 is built from 15 residues. CDR3 in amino acids: CASIPGLATYNEQFF. Written as DNA, the CDR3 is TGCGCCAGCATCCCTGGACTAGCGACCTACAATGAGCAGTTCTTC.

The rearrangement joins TRBV12-5 to TRBJ2-2; 12 nucleotides line up with TRBD2. CDR3 length: 16 amino acids. Germline V lookup: CDR1 LGHNT, CDR2 FRNRAP. V lost 7 bases to trimming and J lost 5 bases; unmatched junction nucleotides: 8. The CDR3 nucleotides are TGTGCTAGTGCCCTAGGACTAGCGGGAAGTACCGGGGAGCTGTTTTTT. This codes for CASALGLAGSTGELFF.

V usage is TRBV6-1 and J usage is TRBJ1-3; D uncertain. CDR1 is MNHNS and CDR2 is SASEGT in the germline V gene. This CDR3 region has 15 residues. Trimming cost V 6 bases and J 0 bases, with 12 bases left between them. CDR3 in DNA: TGTGCCAGCAGGAGCCAAGAGCGCTCTGGAAACACCATATATTTT. Residues: CASRSQERSGNTIYF.

The chain recombines TRBV5-4 with TRBJ2-3, with a tentative D call TRBD1 (5 bases). The CDR3 contains 14 residues. V was clipped by 4 bases and J by 0 bases, with 9 bases between them. Germline CDR1 is SGHNT and CDR2 is YYREEE (reference sequence). The CDR3 reads CASSPRTSTDTQYF. CDR3 in DNA: TGTGCCAGCAGCCCGAGGACAAGCACAGATACGCAGTATTTT.

The chain links TRBV28 to TRBJ2-2; D is perhaps TRBD2 (6 bases). Trimming pared 5 bases from V and 6 bases from J, leaving 16 bases between. CDR1 and CDR2 (germline): MDHEN, SYDVKM. This CDR3 is built from 15 residues. CDR3 DNA sequence: TGTGCCAGCAGTGAGTTATCACGGGACTCCGGGGAGCTGTTTTTT. It codes for CASSELSRDSGELFF.

The chain joins TRBV7-3 to TRBJ2-5; D unclear. There are 14 residues in the CDR3. V was cut by 2 bases and J by 3 bases, with 10 bases left in between. The germline gives CDR1 SGHTA, CDR2 FQGTGA. The CDR3 reads CASSLGGRKETQYF. CDR3 nucleotides: TGTGCCAGCAGCTTAGGCGGCAGAAAAGAGACCCAGTACTTC.

This chain connects TRBV7-9 to TRBJ1-5; 10 bases are a match to TRBD1. Germline lookup yields CDR1 SEHNR and CDR2 FQNEAQ (reference sequence). The CDR3 extends over 16 amino acids. V dropped 5 bases and J dropped 4; count of bases not matched to a gene: 8. This CDR3 reads CASSKYPGQGNQPQHF. CDR3 DNA: TGTGCCAGCAGCAAGTACCCGGGACAGGGGAATCAGCCCCAGCATTTT.